The source of this T cell receptor (beta chain) is a study of OX40 agonist ivuxolimab in advanced cancers. The sampling schedule covered blood at baseline, cycle 4 day 1, and cycle 7 day 1. Study-level findings and limits: CD4+ T cells averaged fewer expanded clones than CD8+ T cells. Dosing at 0.1 to 3.0 mg/kg was accompanied by clonal expansion of CD4+ and CD8+ blood T cells by week 6.

As concerns this clone: Its antigen remains unidentified.

Here immunoSEQ multiplex PCR was the method, and the copy in TCRdb shows in-frame clones only, minus some. The table records approximately 48,000 clones, about 83% of them present only once. V was cut by 6 bases and J by 1 base, with 6 bases left in between. This CDR3 is 12 amino acids long. Germline V gene sequence: CDR1 MNHNS, CDR2 SASEGT. The origin of this receptor is an adult with an advanced solid tumor such as melanoma, head and neck, liver or kidney cancer. The gene calls are TRBV6-1 and TRBJ1-1, with no clear D. This specimen was CD4+ or CD8+ T cells sorted from blood, taken in a trial of the OX40 agonist ivuxolimab. For the CDR3, the DNA is TGTGCCAGCAGGACGGGGAACACTGAAGCTTTCTTT. This translates into CASRTGNTEAFF.